This TCR beta chain is drawn from a study of blood T cell repertoires in COVID-19. For the study at large: Spain, Italy and the United States supplied samples that represented acute and convalescent COVID-19. PBMCs, B-cell-depleted T cells, or T cells were the source of the cDNA or gDNA that made up the material.

Some clones are missing from TCRdb's copy, which holds only in-frame ones; the method was immunoSEQ multiplex PCR. The sample contains around 100,000 clones, roughly 87% of which appear only once. The CDR3 has 11 amino acids. V gave up 6 bases and J gave up 3 bases, with 3 bases separating them. Specimen: peripheral blood. This sequence was found in a young man in a cohort sampled during active COVID-19. The chain links TRBV12-3 or TRBV12-4 to TRBJ2-4; no reliable D call. The CDR3 nucleotides are TGTGCCAGCAGGTACAAAAACATTCAGTACTTC. It specifies CASRYKNIQYF.